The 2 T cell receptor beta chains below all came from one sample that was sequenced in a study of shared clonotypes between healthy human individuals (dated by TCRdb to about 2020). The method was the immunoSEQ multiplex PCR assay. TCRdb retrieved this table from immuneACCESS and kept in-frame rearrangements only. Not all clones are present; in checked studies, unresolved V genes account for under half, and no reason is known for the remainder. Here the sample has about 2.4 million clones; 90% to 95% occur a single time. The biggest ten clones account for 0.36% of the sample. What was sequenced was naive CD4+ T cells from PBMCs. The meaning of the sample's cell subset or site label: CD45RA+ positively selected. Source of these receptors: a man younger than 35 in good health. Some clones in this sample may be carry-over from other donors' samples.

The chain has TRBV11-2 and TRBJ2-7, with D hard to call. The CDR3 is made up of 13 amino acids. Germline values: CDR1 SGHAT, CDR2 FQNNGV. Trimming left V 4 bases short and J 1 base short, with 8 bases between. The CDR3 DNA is TGTGCCAGCAGCTCGGGTCTGTCCTACGAGCAGTACTTC. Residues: CASSSGLSYEQYF.

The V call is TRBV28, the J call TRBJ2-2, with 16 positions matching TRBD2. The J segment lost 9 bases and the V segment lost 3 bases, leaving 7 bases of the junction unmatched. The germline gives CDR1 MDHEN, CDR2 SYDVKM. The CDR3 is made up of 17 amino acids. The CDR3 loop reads CASSLGGTSGRARELFF. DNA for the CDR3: TGTGCCAGCAGTTTGGGTGGGACTAGCGGGAGGGCCCGGGAGCTGTTTTTT.